This T cell receptor beta chain stems from a study of a mutant IDH1 vaccine in newly diagnosed glioma. V was clipped by 5 bases and J by 10 bases; unmatched bases: 5. The length of the CDR3 is 14 residues. Germline V lookup: CDR1 LNHNV, CDR2 YYDKDF (reference sequence). Time point denoted: week 23, last vaccination. Each vaccine dose was 300 ug of mutant IDH1 20-mer peptide, with topical imiquimod. TCRdb keeps only in-frame clones here, not all; method: immunoSEQ multiplex PCR. The sample lists tens of thousands of clones; around 81% were seen once. This clone was seen only a few times. The target antigen is unknown.

This sequence originates from a woman in her thirties or forties with glioma. Some clones in this sample may be carry-over from other donors' samples. J is TRBJ1-6 and V is TRBV15; 10 bases fit TRBD1. Sequenced here: PBMCs, sampled from a glioma patient whose treatment included an IDH1 peptide vaccine. This CDR3 reads CATSPGTGVSPLHF. In DNA form, the CDR3 reads TGTGCCACCAGCCCCGGGACAGGGGTCTCACCCCTCCACTTT.